The 26 T cell receptor beta chains reported below all come from one sample, sequenced in a study of chemoradiotherapy in HPV16-positive cancers. Assay used: immunoSEQ multiplex PCR; TCRdb lists only in-frame clones, some missing. Of about 19,000 clones in the sample, more than 80% are singletons; the top ten hold under 4.5%. The sequencing used blood, collected from a patient who underwent chemoradiotherapy. The origin of the receptors is a human donor with HPV-associated anogenital cancer.

The chain is built from TRBV27 and TRBJ1-5; 9 bases line up with TRBD1. The CDR3 covers 14 residues. Germline V gene lookup returns CDR1 MNHEY and CDR2 SMNVEV (reference sequence). Trimming removed 4 bases from V and 7 bases from J; junction bases left unmatched: 5. The CDR3 coding sequence is TGTGCCAGCAGTTCGGACAGGGGAAGCCAGCCCCAGCATTTT. This codes for CASSSDRGSQPQHF.

In DNA, the CDR3 is TGTGCCAGCAACCCGAGTACCCTGACTAATGGCTACACCTTC. It yields the protein CASNPSTLTNGYTF. The gene calls are TRBV7-2 and TRBJ1-2; D ambiguous. Trimming took 7 bases from V and 6 from J, leaving 18 bases between them. CDR1 SGHTA and CDR2 FQGNSA come from the germline V gene. The CDR3 is 14 amino acids.

The chain is built from TRBV10-2 and TRBJ2-5; the D call may be TRBD1 or TRBD2 (5 bases each). Germline V gene sequence: CDR1 WSHSY, CDR2 SAAADI. The CDR3 runs 14 residues. V lost 0 bases and J lost 5, with 10 bases in between. The CDR3 reads CASSESRGRETQYF. CDR3 bases: TGCGCCAGCAGTGAGTCGAGGGGCCGGGAGACCCAGTACTTC.

The CDR3 DNA sequence: TGCGCCAGCAGCTTGGACAGTGAGGGACAGCCCCAGCATTTT. Its translation is CASSLDSEGQPQHF. This chain uses TRBV5-1 with TRBJ1-5; D call uncertain. Germline V gene sequence: CDR1 SGHRS, CDR2 YFSETQ. V was cut by 0 bases and J by 7 bases, with 11 bases left in between. This CDR3 spans 14 amino acids.

This chain uses TRBV6-6 with TRBJ1-2, with 7 bases identical to TRBD1. V trimming: 0 bases; J trimming: 8 bases; junction bases outside the gene matches: 9. CDR1 and CDR2 from the germline V gene are MNHNY and SVGAGI (reference sequence). This CDR3 spans 15 amino acids. As DNA, the CDR3 is TGTGCCAGCAGTTACTCGATGAGCAGGGGGGTAGGCTACACCTTC. The encoded protein is CASSYSMSRGVGYTF.

V and J are TRBV10-3 and TRBJ1-4; TRBD1 agrees at 8 bases. This CDR3 region has 14 residues. J lost 5 bases, V lost 7 bases, and 6 bases had no gene match. Germline V CDR1 and CDR2: ENHRY, SYGVKD. DNA for the CDR3: TGTGCCATCAAAGGGGGACAGGACAATGAAAAACTGTTTTTT. Its protein product is CAIKGGQDNEKLFF.

This rearrangement joins TRBV6-5 to TRBJ2-2; D possibly corresponds to TRBD1 (5 bases). Trimming took off 9 bases at V and 0 bases at J, with 8 bases between the two ends. This CDR3 has 13 residues. Germline CDR1 and CDR2: MNHEY and SVGAGI. CDR3 coding DNA: TGTGCCAGTCACAGGTCGAACACCGGGGAGCTGTTTTTT. Amino acids: CASHRSNTGELFF.

This chain's CDR3 is CASSLGSVRTGELFF. CDR3 DNA sequence: TGTGCCAGCAGCTTAGGGTCGGTACGCACCGGGGAGCTGTTTTTT. The V call is TRBV7-2, the J call TRBJ2-2; D is uncertain. CDR3 length equals 15 residues. The ends were cut back, 1 base at V and 4 bases at J, with 10 bases in the middle. Germline-derived CDR1 and CDR2 are SGHTA and FQGNSA.

The chain employs TRBV7-9 and TRBJ2-2; 8 bases agree with TRBD1. This CDR3 spans 14 amino acids. The V gene's germline CDR1 is SEHNR and CDR2 FQNEAQ (reference sequence). Unmatched junction bases numbered 3, after V lost 5 bases and J lost 4 bases. The chain's CDR3 is CASSHGQGTGELFF. The CDR3 bases are TGTGCCAGCAGCCACGGACAGGGCACCGGGGAGCTGTTTTTT.

This rearrangement joins TRBV6-1 to TRBJ2-3; TRBD2 matches at 8 bases. The CDR3 extends over 16 amino acids. Germline V gene lookup returns CDR1 MNHNS and CDR2 SASEGT. Trimming took 2 bases from V and 6 from J; bases not matched to a gene: 10. CDR3 in amino acids: CASSEHTGTGGDTQYF. The CDR3 DNA reads as TGTGCCAGCAGTGAACACACGGGGACGGGAGGGGATACGCAGTATTTT.

The rearrangement uses TRBV7-2 and TRBJ1-1; D perhaps matches TRBD1 (5 bases). Germline lookup yields CDR1 SGHTA and CDR2 FQGNSA. The length of the CDR3 is 16 residues. V was cut by 1 base and J by 0 bases, with 12 bases left in between. DNA for the CDR3: TGTGCCAGCAGCTTAGTAGGCAAAGGGGTGAACACTGAAGCTTTCTTT. It translates to CASSLVGKGVNTEAFF.

The chain combines TRBV9 with TRBJ2-2; 11 positions match TRBD2. V shed 3 bases, J shed 6 bases, and the junction held 7 bases outside the gene matches. The germline V gene encodes CDR1 SGDLS and CDR2 YYNGEE. The CDR3 spans 16 residues. The DNA for the CDR3 is TGTGCCAGCAGCGGATATAGCGGGGGGGATGCCGGGGAGCTGTTTTTT. Translating it yields CASSGYSGGDAGELFF.

This chain's CDR3 is CASSRTGLAGYTF. As DNA, the CDR3 is TGTGCCAGCAGTCGGACAGGCCTAGCAGGCTACACCTTC. The chain is built from TRBV28 and TRBJ1-2; 7 bases map to TRBD1. The CDR3 is 13 residues long. The germline V gene encodes CDR1 MDHEN and CDR2 SYDVKM. V was pared by 5 bases and J by 8 bases, with 8 bases of the junction left unmatched.

Of note for this clone: The sample carries other DNA sequences with the same CDR3. V usage is TRBV5-1 and J usage is TRBJ2-2; tentative D call: TRBD1 (5 bases). The CDR3 spans 20 residues. The V gene lost 4 bases and the J gene lost 2 bases, with 27 bases spanning the gap. Germline-derived CDR1 and CDR2 are SGHRS and YFSETQ. DNA of the CDR3: TGCGCCAGCAGCAAGGGGTTAGACAGTCCATTTGGTACCAACACCGGGGAGCTGTTTTTT. This gives the protein CASSKGLDSPFGTNTGELFF.

The chain is built from TRBV27 and TRBJ1-1; D gene ambiguous. V shed 2 bases and J shed 1 base, with 8 bases lying between them. The V gene's germline CDR1 is MNHEY and CDR2 SMNVEV (reference sequence). There are 14 residues in the CDR3. The CDR3 nucleotides read TGTGCCAGCAGTTTAGACCGACAGAACACTGAAGCTTTCTTT. It yields the protein CASSLDRQNTEAFF.

The chain links TRBV25-1 to TRBJ2-7, with D possibly TRBD1 on 5 matching bases. V was trimmed by 1 base and J by 10 bases, leaving 14 bases between them. The CDR3 runs 13 residues. CDR1 MGHDK and CDR2 SYGVNS come from the germline V gene. In DNA, the CDR3 is TGTGCCAGCAGTGAATCGCGACAGCCCGGACAGTACTTC. Residues: CASSESRQPGQYF.

The chain carries TRBV4-1 and TRBJ2-3, with 12 positions matching TRBD1. Trimming cost V 3 bases and J 4 bases; bases outside gene matches: 5. The CDR3 covers 16 residues. Germline CDR1 is MGHRA and CDR2 is YSYEKL. As DNA, the CDR3 is TGCGCCAGCAGCCAGCCGGGACAGGGGGCTGCAGATACGCAGTATTTT. Its translation is CASSQPGQGAADTQYF.

V gene TRBV19 combines with J gene TRBJ1-3; no clear D gene. Looked up from germline, CDR1 is LNHDA and CDR2 is SQIVND (reference sequence). The ends were cut back, 5 bases at V and 4 bases at J, with 12 bases in the middle. This CDR3 comprises 14 residues. Here the CDR3 DNA reads TGTGCCAGTAGTCTTCAGTCAATCGGAAACACCATATATTTT. Amino acid sequence: CASSLQSIGNTIYF.

The CDR3 coding sequence is TGTGCCAGCACCCCGCGGGGGACAGTCGACAATCGCTATGGCTACACCTTC. Residues: CASTPRGTVDNRYGYTF. The chain joins TRBV5-5 to TRBJ1-2, with 7 bases fitting TRBD1. Losses at the gene ends were 6 bases for V and 4 bases for J; bases not matched to a gene: 18. This CDR3 is 17 amino acids long. Germline V CDR1 and CDR2: SGHKS, YYEKEE (reference sequence).

This clone has just a few counts. This chain joins TRBV7-8 and TRBJ2-7; 7 bases align to TRBD1. The V segment lost 1 base and the J segment 7 bases; nucleotides outside the gene matches: 7. Germline-derived CDR1 and CDR2 are SGHVS and FQNEAQ. The CDR3 extends over 14 amino acids. Here the CDR3 reads CASSLGGTAREQYF. The CDR3 DNA is TGTGCCAGCAGCTTAGGGGGGACAGCGAGGGAGCAGTACTTC.

V and J are TRBV6-1 and TRBJ1-5; D is unresolved. The V end was cut by 1 base, the J end by 5 bases, with 9 bases between. Germline lookup yields CDR1 MNHNS and CDR2 SASEGT. The CDR3 runs 14 residues. The CDR3 region has the DNA TGTGCCAGCAGTGAAGTGTACGGTTATCAGCCCCAGCATTTT. Encoded protein: CASSEVYGYQPQHF.

This chain joins TRBV2 and TRBJ2-3; a possible D gene is TRBD1 (6 bases). V shed 9 bases and J shed 0 bases, with 22 bases lying between them. The CDR3 sequence is 17 residues long. Germline CDR1 SNHLY, CDR2 FYNNEI. CDR3 residues: CASLDRRYKTSTDTQYF. DNA of the CDR3: TGTGCCAGTCTCGACAGGCGCTACAAAACTAGCACAGATACGCAGTATTTT. Full variable domain (rest looked up from reference TRBV2 and TRBJ2-3): EPEVTQTPSHQVTQMGQEVILRCVPISNHLYFYWYRQILGQKVEFLVSFYNNEISEKSEIFDDQFSVERPDGSNFTLKIRSTKLEDSAMYFCASLDRRYKTSTDTQYFGPGTRLTVL.

The gene calls are TRBV7-9 and TRBJ1-2, with a weak D call TRBD1 (5 bases). CDR3 length: 12 residues. Trimming shortened V by 1 base and J by 7 bases, and 7 bases separated the two germline ends. CDR1 and CDR2 (germline): SEHNR, FQNEAQ (reference sequence). The CDR3 spells CASSLEDIGYTF. CDR3 bases: TGTGCCAGCAGCTTAGAGGACATTGGCTACACCTTC.

The chain's CDR3 is CASSVTGAQTGELFF. Here the CDR3 DNA reads TGTGCCAGCAGCGTCACGGGGGCGCAAACCGGGGAGCTGTTTTTT. The V and J genes are TRBV9 and TRBJ2-2; perhaps D is TRBD1 or TRBD2 (6 bases each). The CDR3 contains 15 residues. Germline V gene lookup returns CDR1 SGDLS and CDR2 YYNGEE. Trimming removed 2 bases from V and 5 bases from J, with 13 bases in between.

CDR3 DNA sequence: TGTGCCATCAGTCTAGAAAATGAGCAGTTCTTC. The encoded protein is CAISLENEQFF. The J gene is TRBJ2-1, the V gene TRBV10-3; D ambiguous. Germline CDR1 reads ENHRY; CDR2 reads SYGVKD. V was pared by 5 bases and J by 7 bases, with 6 bases between. The CDR3 extends over 11 amino acids.

This sequence joins TRBV4-2 and TRBJ2-4, with D perhaps matching TRBD2 (6 bases). The V gene lost 0 bases and the J gene lost 12 bases, with 18 bases spanning the gap. This CDR3 has 15 residues. Germline-derived CDR1 and CDR2 are LGHNA and YNFKEQ. The DNA for the CDR3 is TGTGCCAGCAGCCAAGATACCCGGTCCGGGAGTCCTCAGTACTTC. This codes for CASSQDTRSGSPQYF.